The 23 T cell receptor beta chains given below trace back to one sample, sequenced in a study of control samples from healthy donors and cancer patients. Some clones are missing from TCRdb's copy, which holds only in-frame ones; the method was immunoSEQ multiplex PCR. Here the sample spans around 170,000 clones, around 88% being singletons. Specimen: blood. The receptors stem from a woman in her twenties or thirties in good health.

The genes are TRBV18 and TRBJ2-7; no definite D call. Trimming removed 7 bases at V and 4 bases at J, with 5 bases between. The CDR3 is 10 residues long. Looked up from germline, CDR1 is KGHSH and CDR2 is LQKENI. CDR3 region: CASLGYEQYV. The CDR3 DNA reads as TGTGCCAGCTTAGGATACGAGCAGTACGTC.

The chain combines TRBV4-1 with TRBJ1-2; maybe TRBD1 (5 bases). The CDR3 runs to 15 residues. Germline CDR1 reads MGHRA; CDR2 reads YSYEKL. V lost 0 bases, J lost 3 bases, and 11 bases lay in between. CDR3 residues: CASSQDRNRYYGYTF. As DNA, the CDR3 is TGCGCCAGCAGCCAAGATCGGAACAGGTACTATGGCTACACCTTC.

This chain connects TRBV5-1 to TRBJ2-3; 13 bases match TRBD2. V lost 4 bases and J lost 0; bases outside the gene matches: 8. This CDR3 spans 18 amino acids. The germline CDR1 and CDR2 sequences are SGHRS and YFSETQ. This CDR3 is CASSRGLAGDLSTDTQYF. In nucleotides, the CDR3 is TGCGCCAGCAGCCGAGGACTAGCGGGGGACCTTAGCACAGATACGCAGTATTTT.

This clone was picked up a small number of times. V is TRBV7-2 and J is TRBJ1-2; no reliable D call. Trimming stripped 1 base from V and 5 bases from J, with 8 bases between. CDR1 SGHTA and CDR2 FQGNSA come from the germline V gene. The CDR3 contains 13 residues. The CDR3 bases are TGTGCCAGCAGCTTAGGTATACGGTATGGCTACACCTTC. This encodes CASSLGIRYGYTF.

This chain connects TRBV2 to TRBJ1-3; a possible D gene is TRBD1 (5 bases). Germline lookup yields CDR1 SNHLY and CDR2 FYNNEI. The V end was cut by 10 bases, the J end by 7 bases, with 14 bases between. This CDR3 spans 12 amino acids. The CDR3 coding sequence is TGTGCCACCAAGACACGGGGGAACACCATATATTTT. Its protein product is CATKTRGNTIYF.

CDR3 loop: CASSPAGRVAFF. The CDR3 DNA sequence: TGTGCCAGCAGCCCTGCGGGGAGAGTAGCTTTCTTT. The genes are TRBV3-1 (or the pseudogene TRBV3-2) and TRBJ1-1; D is unclear. V lost 4 bases and J lost 10, with 13 bases in between. The CDR3 contains 12 residues. The germline V gene has CDR1 LGHDT and CDR2 YNNKEL (reference sequence).

The J gene is TRBJ1-5, the V gene TRBV30, with D possibly being TRBD1 (5 bases). This CDR3 spans 13 amino acids. CDR1 is GTSNPN and CDR2 is SVGIG in the germline V gene (reference sequence). Trimming took off 2 bases at V and 2 bases at J, with 7 bases between the two ends. The CDR3 coding sequence is TGTGCCTGGAGTACGGGGGGCAATCAGCCCCAGCATTTT. Its protein is CAWSTGGNQPQHF.

The J gene is TRBJ1-1, the V gene TRBV21-1. TRBV21-1 is marked as a pseudogene. This CDR3 region has 14 residues. CDR3 coding DNA: TGTGCCAGCAGCACGATGGACGGGGACACTGAAGCTTTCTTT. Amino acid sequence: CASSTMDGDTEAFF.

The chain employs TRBV7-2 and TRBJ2-5, with a possible D match to TRBD2 (7 bases). The CDR3 sequence is 15 residues long. V gave up 1 base and J gave up 4 bases, with 13 bases separating them. The germline gives CDR1 SGHTA, CDR2 FQGNSA. CDR3 amino acids: CASSLGGGRAETQYF. In DNA, the CDR3 is TGTGCCAGCAGCTTAGGAGGGGGGAGGGCAGAGACCCAGTACTTC. Full variable domain (remainder filled in from reference TRBV7-2 and TRBJ2-5): GAGVSQSPSNKVTEKGKDVELRCDPISGHTALYWYRQSLGQGLEFLIYFQGNSAPDKSGLPSDRFSAERTGGSVSTLTIQRTQQEDSAVYLCASSLGGGRAETQYFGPGTRLLVL.

V usage is TRBV28 and J usage is TRBJ2-7; 12 nucleotides match TRBD1. The CDR3 extends over 15 amino acids. The V and J ends lost 6 bases and 5 bases, in that order; junction bases with no gene match: 8. CDR1 and CDR2 (germline): MDHEN, SYDVKM. The CDR3 protein is CASSLPGQGADEQYF. CDR3 DNA: TGTGCCAGCAGCCTTCCGGGACAGGGGGCCGACGAGCAGTACTTC.

The chain recombines TRBV10-3 with TRBJ2-1; 7 bases agree with TRBD1. In germline, CDR1 is ENHRY, CDR2 SYGVKD. The CDR3 spans 16 residues. Trimming removed 5 bases from V and 5 bases from J; junction bases left unmatched: 12. CDR3 in amino acids: CAISKEGRDRNNEQFF. The DNA of the CDR3 is TGTGCCATCAGTAAAGAGGGACGGGACAGAAACAATGAGCAGTTCTTC.

The chain employs TRBV21-1 and TRBJ2-4; no check of the table's D call, TRBD2, against the DNA was made. TRBV21-1 constitutes a pseudogene. There are 14 residues in the CDR3. The CDR3 sequence: CASSRSGLAGIQYF. Here the CDR3 DNA reads TGTGCCAGCAGCCGCAGTGGCCTTGCGGGGATTCAGTACTTC.

The chain uses TRBV4-2 and TRBJ1-1; TRBD1 matches 11 bases. Germline V gene data show CDR1 as LGHNA and CDR2 as YNFKEQ. The CDR3 totals 19 residues. V trimming: 4 bases; J trimming: 2 bases; junction bases outside the gene matches: 15. The DNA of the CDR3 is TGTGCCAGCAGCCCCCCCGTTACCGGACAGGGGGCTCCAAACACTGAAGCTTTCTTT. Translating it yields CASSPPVTGQGAPNTEAFF.

The chain is built from TRBV27 and TRBJ2-7; D is possibly TRBD1 (5 bases). Germline V gene sequence: CDR1 MNHEY, CDR2 SMNVEV (reference sequence). The length of the CDR3 is 15 residues. The V end lost 6 bases, the J end lost 2 bases, and 17 bases lay between the germline ends. The CDR3, as DNA: TGTGCCAGCAGCCGCTATCAGGGTAACCCCTACGAGCAGTACTTC. This codes for CASSRYQGNPYEQYF.

CDR3 amino acids: CATKKDRGRTNEKLFF. The CDR3 coding sequence is TGTGCCACGAAAAAGGACAGGGGGCGGACTAATGAAAAACTGTTTTTT. The chain uses TRBV10-3 and TRBJ1-4; 11 bases match TRBD1. The CDR3 length is 16 residues. CDR1 is ENHRY, CDR2 SYGVKD, per germline. Unmatched junction bases numbered 9, after V lost 10 bases and J lost 2 bases.

This clone was picked up a small number of times. The chain uses TRBV7-9 and TRBJ1-1; 9 nucleotides match TRBD1. This CDR3 comprises 18 residues. J was trimmed by 1 base and V by 5 bases; bases with no gene match: 14. In germline, CDR1 is SEHNR, CDR2 FQNEAQ (reference sequence). CDR3 protein: CASSQRDRVVLPNTEAFF. DNA for the CDR3: TGTGCCAGCAGCCAGCGGGACAGGGTTGTATTACCGAACACTGAAGCTTTCTTT.

This clone was detected only once. V and J are TRBV6-4 and TRBJ2-2; perhaps TRBD2 as D (7 bases). The CDR3 has 15 residues. Trimming took 7 bases from V and 0 from J, leaving 12 bases between them. CDR1 and CDR2 (germline): MRHNA, SNTAGT. CDR3 in DNA: TGTGCCAGCAACCGGGGGGCCGCGAACACCGGGGAGCTGTTTTTT. This translates into CASNRGAANTGELFF.

V and J are TRBV10-2 and TRBJ2-5, with D perhaps matching TRBD1 (5 bases). V was pared by 4 bases and J by 4 bases, with 16 bases between. CDR1 is WSHSY and CDR2 is SAAADI in the germline V gene. This CDR3 comprises 15 residues. The CDR3 bases are TGCGCCAGCAGTGTTGACAAGGTGGGGCGAGAGACCCAGTACTTC. It codes for CASSVDKVGRETQYF.

The V gene is TRBV6-2 or TRBV6-3, the J gene TRBJ1-2, with no clear D. This CDR3 has 12 amino acids. Per germline, CDR1 MNHEY and CDR2 SVGEGT. V was shortened by 5 bases and J by 4 bases, with 8 bases between the two germline ends. The CDR3 DNA is TGTGCCAGCAGTAGGCCTTCCTATGGCTACACCTTC. It specifies CASSRPSYGYTF.

This chain uses TRBV27 with TRBJ2-2; 12 nucleotides agree with TRBD2. CDR1 MNHEY and CDR2 SMNVEV come from the germline V gene (reference sequence). Losses at the gene ends were 5 bases for V and 3 bases for J; bases not matched to a gene: 4. CDR3 size: 16 residues. CDR3 sequence (DNA): TGTGCCAGCAGTAAAAGACTAGCGGGGGACACCGGGGAGCTGTTTTTT. It specifies CASSKRLAGDTGELFF.

V usage is TRBV6-6 and J usage is TRBJ1-5, with TRBD1 identical over 7 bases. The germline V gene has CDR1 MNHNY and CDR2 SVGAGI (reference sequence). The CDR3 is 14 residues long. After removal of 5 bases from V and 2 bases from J, the junction contained 3 bases not matched to a gene. The CDR3 spells CASSQGGGNQPQHF. DNA of the CDR3: TGTGCCAGCAGTCAGGGGGGGGGCAATCAGCCCCAGCATTTT.

V gene TRBV30 combines with J gene TRBJ1-1; tentative D call: TRBD1 (6 bases). Germline assignment: CDR1 GTSNPN and CDR2 SVGIG (reference sequence). The ends were cut back, 3 bases at V and 5 bases at J, with 13 bases in the middle. This CDR3 has 13 amino acids. The CDR3 DNA reads as TGTGCCTGGAGAATAGGGGGATGGACTGAAGCTTTCTTT. Its translation: CAWRIGGWTEAFF.

The chain has TRBV19 and TRBJ2-1; TRBD2 matches 11 bases. V shed 6 bases, J shed 8 bases, and the junction held 9 bases outside the gene matches. The CDR3 runs to 15 residues. CDR1 and CDR2 from the germline V gene are LNHDA and SQIVND (reference sequence). The CDR3 loop reads CASRHTSGRIDEQFF. The CDR3 DNA sequence: TGTGCCAGTAGACACACTAGCGGGAGAATCGATGAGCAGTTCTTC. Drawing the rest from reference TRBV19 and TRBJ2-1, the complete variable domain is DGGITQSPKYLFRKEGQNVTLSCEQNLNHDAMYWYRQDPGQGLRLIYYSQIVNDFQKGDIAEGYSVSREKKESFPLTVTSAQKNPTAFYLCASRHTSGRIDEQFFGPGTRLTVL.